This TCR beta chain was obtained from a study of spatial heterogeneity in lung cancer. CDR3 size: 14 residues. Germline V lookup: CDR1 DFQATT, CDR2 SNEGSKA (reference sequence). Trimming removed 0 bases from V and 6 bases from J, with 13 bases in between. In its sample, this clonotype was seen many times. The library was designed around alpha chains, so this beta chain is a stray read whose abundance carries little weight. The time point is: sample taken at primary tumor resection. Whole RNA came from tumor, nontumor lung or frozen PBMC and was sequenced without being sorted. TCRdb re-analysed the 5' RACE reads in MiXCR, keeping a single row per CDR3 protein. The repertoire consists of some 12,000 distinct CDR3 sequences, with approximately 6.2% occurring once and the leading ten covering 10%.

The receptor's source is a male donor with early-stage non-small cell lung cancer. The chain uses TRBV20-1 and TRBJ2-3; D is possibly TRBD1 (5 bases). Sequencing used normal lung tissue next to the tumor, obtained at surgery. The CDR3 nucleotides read TGCAGTGCTAGAGATCGGCTAGGGGCCGATACGCAGTATTTT. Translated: CSARDRLGADTQYF.